These T cell receptor beta chains were read from a single sample in a study of blood T cell repertoires in COVID-19. The data were produced by immunoSEQ multiplex PCR, yet TCRdb's version contains in-frame clones alone and is incomplete. This sample has 140,000 to 150,000 clones, with 84% found just once. Sequencing used peripheral blood. The receptors here all came from a man aged 60-69 years with active or convalescent COVID-19. The CDR3 runs from the conserved cysteine through the conserved F or W. A D gene is named only where the DNA matches it firmly. Rows may omit the clone size; those that give it use once, few, many or a size class.

.,TRBV10-1,TRBJ1-4,14,TRBD1,TGCGCCAGCAGTCGGGACAGCTCTAATGAAAAACTGTTTTTT,CASSRDSSNEKLFF
.,TRBV27,TRBJ1-5,13,TRBD1,TGTGCCAGCAGAGGACAGGGAAATCAGCCCCAGCATTTT,CASRGQGNQPQHF
.,TRBV11-3,TRBJ1-1,12,.,TGTGCCAGCAGCTTATTTAAAACTGAAGCTTTCTTT,CASSLFKTEAFF
.,TRBV6-2/TRBV6-3,TRBJ2-2,15,.,TGTGCCGGCGGCCTGGGGGGTACGAACACCGGGGAGCTGTTTTTT,CAGGLGGTNTGELFF
.,TRBV7-2,TRBJ2-7,15,.,TGTGCCAGCAGCTTAACAGGGAAGTTGACCTACGAGCAGTACTTC,CASSLTGKLTYEQYF
.,TRBV27,TRBJ2-7,14,.,TGTGCCAGCAGTCCGGGACATTCGACCTACGAGCAGTACTTC,CASSPGHSTYEQYF
.,TRBV5-1,TRBJ2-5,18,TRBD2,TGCGCCAGCAGCTTGGAGGTTAGCGGGAGGGTACGGCAGGAGACCCAGTACTTC,CASSLEVSGRVRQETQYF
.,TRBV19,TRBJ2-1,15,TRBD1,TGTGCCAGTAGTATAGGGGACAGGACCTACAATGAGCAGTTCTTC,CASSIGDRTYNEQFF
.,TRBV19,TRBJ1-2,13,.,TGTGCCAGTGGAAATCAGGGGTTCTATGGCTACACCTTC,CASGNQGFYGYTF
.,TRBV5-4,TRBJ2-2,16,.,TGTGCCAGCAGCTTGTTGCAGGGCCGGAACACCGGGGAGCTGTTTTTT,CASSLLQGRNTGELFF
.,TRBV7-8,TRBJ1-3,16,.,TGTGCCAGCAGCTTAGATGGCAGGGGTCCTGGAAACACCATATATTTT,CASSLDGRGPGNTIYF
.,TRBV2,TRBJ1-4,14,.,TGTGCCAGCAGCTCAGTGTCTACTAATGAAAAACTGTTTTTT,CASSSVSTNEKLFF
.,TRBV18,TRBJ1-2,17,TRBD1,TGTGCCAGCTCACCCCGAGGGGACAGTCTCCCCTACTATGGCTACACCTTC,CASSPRGDSLPYYGYTF
few,TRBV11-2,TRBJ1-2,14,TRBD1,TGTGCCAGCAGCTTAGATGGGACAGGTGATGGCTACACCTTC,CASSLDGTGDGYTF
few,TRBV9,TRBJ1-2,13,TRBD1,TGTGCCAGCAGCAAGGGACAGGGGGATGGCTACACCTTC,CASSKGQGDGYTF
.,TRBV15,TRBJ2-2,17,TRBD1,TGTGCCACCAGCCCGGGACAGAAGAGTTCGAACACCGGGGAGCTGTTTTTT,CATSPGQKSSNTGELFF
.,TRBV28,TRBJ1-3,15,.,TGTGCCAGCAGTTTAATAGGGGGGGCTGGAAACACCATATATTTT,CASSLIGGAGNTIYF
.,TRBV18,TRBJ1-2,13,.,TGTGCCAGCTCACCACAAGGTGAGGATGGCTACACCTTC,CASSPQGEDGYTF
.,TRBV9,TRBJ2-3,16,TRBD2,TGTGCCAGCAGCCCTACTAGCGGAACTAGCACAGATACGCAGTATTTT,CASSPTSGTSTDTQYF
.,TRBV14,TRBJ2-1,16,TRBD2,TGTGCCAGCAGCCAACCTTTAGGACTAGCGGGGAATGAGCAGTTCTTC,CASSQPLGLAGNEQFF
.,TRBV7-9,TRBJ2-4,13,.,TGTGCCAGCAGCCAGGGTGCGGCAAACATTCAGTACTTC,CASSQGAANIQYF
few,TRBV9,TRBJ1-1,13,TRBD1,TGTGCCAGCAGCCTCAGGGGGAACGCTGAAGCTTTCTTT,CASSLRGNAEAFF